The 18 T cell receptor beta chains listed next were all sequenced from one sample in a study of blood T cells in healthy people across ages. Primed by a sample-barcoded 5' primer and a J-beta primer mix, a second PCR proceeded for about 7 to 11 cycles. A single record per CDR3 protein comes from TCRdb applying MiXCR to the 5' RACE reads. This sample has some 1,000,000 distinct CDR3 sequences, with around 25% found just once. These data were also filed under a second study, of T cells of mothers and their children.

The sample was blood. The receptors were gathered from a girl aged 2-10 years in good health.

The CDR3 spells CAISDRAHDTEAFF. The CDR3, as DNA: TGTGCCATCAGCGACAGGGCCCACGACACTGAAGCTTTCTTT. The V and J genes are TRBV10-3 and TRBJ1-1; TRBD1 matches 7 bases. The junction had 7 bases not matched to a gene; V was cut back by 6 bases and J by 3 bases. CDR1 ENHRY and CDR2 SYGVKD come from the germline V gene. The CDR3 consists of 14 residues.

The gene calls are TRBV27 and TRBJ1-1; no clear D gene. In germline, CDR1 is MNHEY, CDR2 SMNVEV (reference sequence). V lost 2 bases and J lost 11, with 15 bases in between. This CDR3 comprises 13 residues. This CDR3 reads CASSLVAGRWAFF. DNA of the CDR3: TGTGCCAGCAGTTTAGTGGCGGGGAGATGGGCTTTCTTT.

The chain combines TRBV4-1 with TRBJ1-2; D is unclear. The V and J ends lost 4 bases and 5 bases respectively, with 17 bases between them. This CDR3 contains 15 residues. The germline gives CDR1 MGHRA, CDR2 YSYEKL. The CDR3 coding sequence is TGCGCCAGCAGCCTGCAATCGGACGGTCTTTATGGCTACACCTTC. The encoded protein is CASSLQSDGLYGYTF.

V usage is TRBV29-1 and J usage is TRBJ2-7; the match to TRBD2 covers 10 bases. The V and J ends lost 6 bases and 3 bases, in that order; junction bases with no gene match: 8. Per germline, CDR1 SQVTM and CDR2 ANQGSEA. The length of the CDR3 is 14 residues. Here the CDR3 DNA reads TGCAGCGTGGTACTAGCGGGGTCTGTCTACGAGCAGTACTTC. Translation gives CSVVLAGSVYEQYF.

V and J are TRBV4-1 and TRBJ2-7; D possibly uses TRBD1 or TRBD2 (6 bases each). The CDR3 is 14 residues long. CDR1 is MGHRA, CDR2 YSYEKL, per germline. The V gene lost 1 base and the J gene lost 5 bases, with 12 bases spanning the gap. DNA for the CDR3: TGCGCCAGCAGCCAAGTAGGGGGGACCCACGAGCAGTACTTC. It encodes CASSQVGGTHEQYF.

The rearrangement uses TRBV7-9 and TRBJ2-7; D gene ambiguous. Between the trimmed V and J ends, which lost 6 bases and 1 base, there was a span of 7 bases. This CDR3 is built from 12 residues. Germline V lookup: CDR1 SEHNR, CDR2 FQNEAQ (reference sequence). The CDR3 DNA reads TGTGCCAGCAGTGCGTTGTCCTACGAGCAGTACTTC. This encodes CASSALSYEQYF.

This clonotype was counted between two and nine times. CDR3 nucleotide sequence: TGCAGCGTCCTAATCTCTGGGGCCAACGTCCTGACTTTC. This codes for CSVLISGANVLTF. The chain employs TRBV29-1 and TRBJ2-6, with D uncertain. The CDR3 has 13 amino acids. The V gene lost 6 bases and the J gene lost 0 bases, with 6 bases spanning the gap. Germline CDR1 is SQVTM and CDR2 is ANQGSEA.

The chain links TRBV6-6 to TRBJ1-4, with 8 positions matching TRBD1. The V and J ends lost 2 bases and 8 bases, in that order; junction bases with no gene match: 7. In germline, CDR1 is MNHNY, CDR2 SVGAGI (reference sequence). The CDR3 has 15 amino acids. The CDR3 DNA reads TGTGCCAGCAGTTACGGGGCCGGGACAGGCGAAAAACTGTTTTTT. It is translated as CASSYGAGTGEKLFF.

This clonotype was counted only a few times. This chain connects TRBV20-1 to TRBJ2-1, with unresolved D. V lost 5 bases, J lost 0 bases, and 17 bases lay in between. The CDR3 extends over 16 amino acids. Germline assignment: CDR1 DFQATT and CDR2 SNEGSKA (reference sequence). CDR3 nucleotides: TGCAGTGCTCGGGCCACCGTTGCCAGCTCCTACAATGAGCAGTTCTTC. Protein: CSARATVASSYNEQFF.

The chain uses TRBV6-1 and TRBJ2-7; 8 nucleotides line up with TRBD2. CDR1 is MNHNS and CDR2 is SASEGT in the germline V gene. This CDR3 spans 14 amino acids. V was pared by 8 bases and J by 4 bases, with 10 bases of the junction left unmatched. CDR3 sequence (DNA): TGTGCCAGCGGCATGGTGAGCGGGGGATACGAGCAGTACTTC. It specifies CASGMVSGGYEQYF.

Notes on this clonotype: The junction does not match germline at one end; this may be a read error. The rearrangement joins TRBV14 to TRBJ2-7; D possibly corresponds to TRBD1 (6 bases). The germline gives CDR1 SGHDN, CDR2 FVKESK. This CDR3 is built from 15 residues. CDR3: CASSQGTQRIGVEYF. DNA of the CDR3: TGTGCCAGCAGTCAAGGGACACAGCGTATCGGTGTGGAGTACTTC.

The V and J genes are TRBV20-1 and TRBJ2-7; D might be TRBD1 (7 bases). The germline V gene encodes CDR1 DFQATT and CDR2 SNEGSKA (reference sequence). The V end was cut by 0 bases, the J end by 0 bases, with 9 bases between. The CDR3 covers 14 residues. The CDR3 here is CSARERDSSYEQYF. The CDR3, as DNA: TGCAGTGCTAGAGAGCGGGACAGCTCCTACGAGCAGTACTTC.

V and J are TRBV5-4 and TRBJ2-3; maybe TRBD2 (6 bases). The ends were cut back, 3 bases at V and 0 bases at J, with 11 bases in the middle. CDR3 length equals 15 residues. Per the germline V gene, CDR1 is SGHNT and CDR2 is YYREEE (reference sequence). CDR3 region: CASSWGEASTDTQYF. The CDR3 region has the DNA TGTGCCAGCAGCTGGGGGGAGGCCAGCACAGATACGCAGTATTTT.

This clonotype was observed once. The V and J genes are TRBV4-3 and TRBJ1-2, with 7 positions matching TRBD1. The CDR3 totals 17 residues. Germline-derived CDR1 and CDR2 are LGHNA and YSLEER. Unmatched junction bases numbered 16, after V lost 1 base and J lost 8 bases. This chain's CDR3 is CASSQGSGQILIGGYTF. The CDR3 region has the DNA TGCGCCAGCAGCCAAGGCTCGGGACAGATCCTTATTGGAGGCTACACCTTC.

V gene TRBV14 combines with J gene TRBJ1-2, with D possibly TRBD1 on 6 matching bases. Germline V gives CDR1 SGHDN, CDR2 FVKESK. This CDR3 has 15 amino acids. Deletions cut 3 bases from V and 3 bases from J, with 14 bases between. DNA of the CDR3: TGTGCCAGCAGCCATGGGACAAGCGGCTACTATGGCTACACCTTC. It specifies CASSHGTSGYYGYTF. Full variable domain (outside the CDR3, taken from reference TRBV14 and TRBJ1-2): EAGVTQFPSHSVIEKGQTVTLRCDPISGHDNLYWYRRVMGKEIKFLLHFVKESKQDESGMPNNRFLAERTGGTYSTLKVQPAELEDSGVYFCASSHGTSGYYGYTFGSGTRLTVV.

This clonotype has a handful of counts. The chain joins TRBV12-3 or TRBV12-4 to TRBJ2-1; D gene uncertain. Trimming stripped 6 bases from V and 9 bases from J, with 9 bases between. This CDR3 contains 11 residues. CDR3 residues: CASSPFSEQFF. The DNA of the CDR3 is TGTGCCAGCAGCCCCTTCAGTGAGCAGTTCTTC.

The rearrangement links TRBV3-1 to TRBJ1-1; D gene uncertain. The germline CDR1 and CDR2 sequences are LGHDT and YNNKEL (reference sequence). The CDR3 has 14 amino acids. V dropped 4 bases and J dropped 5 bases, with 14 bases sitting between them. In DNA form, the CDR3 reads TGTGCCAGCAGCCCGCCAGGAGCCCTGACTGAAGCTTTCTTT. It encodes CASSPPGALTEAFF.

The V and J genes are TRBV6-2 or TRBV6-3 and TRBJ2-1; D gene ambiguous. Germline CDR1 is MNHEY and CDR2 is SVGEGT. V dropped 7 bases and J dropped 0 bases, with 13 bases sitting between them. The CDR3 is 15 amino acids. CDR3 DNA: TGTGCCAGCAACTTCGCCAAGAGCTCCTACAATGAGCAGTTCTTC. It is translated as CASNFAKSSYNEQFF.